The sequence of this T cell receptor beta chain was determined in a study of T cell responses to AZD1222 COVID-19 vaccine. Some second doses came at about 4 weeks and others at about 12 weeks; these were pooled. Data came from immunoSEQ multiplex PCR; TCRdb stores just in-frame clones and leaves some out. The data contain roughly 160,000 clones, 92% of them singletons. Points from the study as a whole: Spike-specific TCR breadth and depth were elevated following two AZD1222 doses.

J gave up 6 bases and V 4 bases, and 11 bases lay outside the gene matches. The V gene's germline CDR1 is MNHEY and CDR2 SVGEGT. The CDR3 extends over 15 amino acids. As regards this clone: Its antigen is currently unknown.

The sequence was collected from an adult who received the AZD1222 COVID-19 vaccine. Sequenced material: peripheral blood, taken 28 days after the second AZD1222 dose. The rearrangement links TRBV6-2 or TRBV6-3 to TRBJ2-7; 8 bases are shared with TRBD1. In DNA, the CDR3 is TGTGCCAGCAGTTTCTCTTGGACAGGGCCCGGCGAGCAGTACTTC. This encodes CASSFSWTGPGEQYF.